One and the same sample provided the 32 T cell receptor beta chains below, sequenced in a study of T cells expressing NK-cell markers. TCRdb reprocessed the 5' RACE reads, keeping one entry per CDR3 protein, no DNA. The sample table sets out some 140,000 distinct CDR3 sequences. Sequenced sample: blood T cells: a sorted CD56 or NKG2C T cell subset, CD4+ or CD8+ T cells, or bulk PBMC T cells (not recorded which). Receptors were obtained from a woman between 50 and 59 years old in good health.

CDR3 protein: CASSIVPWGTDTQYF. The chain is built from TRBV19 and TRBJ2-3. From germline, CDR1 is LNHDA and CDR2 SQIVND (reference sequence). The length of the CDR3 is 15 residues.

The rearrangement joins TRBV2 to TRBJ1-6. CDR1 is SNHLY, CDR2 FYNNEI, per germline. This CDR3 region has 14 residues. The CDR3: CASSGEARNSPLHF. The full variable domain, rest sourced from reference TRBV2 and TRBJ1-6, is EPEVTQTPSHQVTQMGQEVILRCVPISNHLYFYWYRQILGQKVEFLVSFYNNEISEKSEIFDDQFSVERPDGSNFTLKIRSTKLEDSAMYFCASSGEARNSPLHFGNGTRLTVT.

The chain carries TRBV3-1 and TRBJ2-7. Germline CDR1 is LGHDT and CDR2 is YNNKEL (reference sequence). CDR3 size: 14 residues. The CDR3 is CASSQVDTVYEQYF.

The V gene is TRBV6-6, the J gene TRBJ2-5; TCRdb names TRBD1, which stays unverified in the absence of DNA. The CDR3 loop spans 14 amino acids. CDR1 and CDR2 (germline): MNHNY, SVGAGI (reference sequence). The CDR3 loop is CASTPTGYQETQYF.

The V and J genes are TRBV6-5 and TRBJ1-4; TCRdb selects TRBD1, and the lack of DNA leaves this call unchecked. The CDR3 has 14 amino acids. Germline values: CDR1 MNHEY, CDR2 SVGAGI. The CDR3: CASRYRDSDEKLFF.

The chain recombines TRBV29-1 with TRBJ2-3; checking the TCRdb D call of TRBD2 is not possible without DNA. This CDR3 spans 14 amino acids. CDR1 is SQVTM, CDR2 ANQGSEA, per germline. The CDR3 here is CSASGTSGTDTQYF.

The V call is TRBV10-3, the J call TRBJ2-1; TCRdb's D gene call, TRBD1, goes unchecked for lack of DNA. The CDR3 has 16 amino acids. CDR1 and CDR2 from the germline V gene are ENHRY and SYGVKD. The CDR3 is CATDEGTGGPDNEQFF.

The V and J genes are TRBV13 and TRBJ2-5. This CDR3 is built from 13 residues. Looked up from germline, CDR1 is PRHDT and CDR2 is FYEKMQ (reference sequence). The CDR3 loop is CASSLFSQETQYF.

The rearrangement links TRBV4-2 to TRBJ2-7; TCRdb picks TRBD2, but there is no DNA to check that call. Germline loops: CDR1 LGHNA, CDR2 YNFKEQ. The CDR3 runs 15 residues. The CDR3 here is CASSQDLTATGEQYF.

The chain combines TRBV5-1 with TRBJ2-1; without DNA, the TCRdb call of TRBD1 cannot be checked. The CDR3 sequence is 14 residues long. Germline assignment: CDR1 SGHRS and CDR2 YFSETQ. The CDR3 sequence is CASSWGGPGNEQFF.

The V call is TRBV7-3, the J call TRBJ1-1; there is no DNA to check the TCRdb D call of TRBD1. The CDR3 is 14 residues long. The germline gives CDR1 SGHTA, CDR2 FQGTGA. CDR3 loop: CASSLSGTIPEAFF.

This CDR3 reads CATSRGAGLGDGYTF. The chain carries TRBV15 and TRBJ1-2; with no DNA, the TCRdb D assignment of TRBD1 cannot be verified. Germline assignment: CDR1 LNHNV and CDR2 YYDKDF (reference sequence). This CDR3 spans 15 amino acids. Supplemented by reference TRBV15 and TRBJ1-2, the full variable domain reads DAMVIQNPRYQVTQFGKPVTLSCSQTLNHNVMYWYQQKSSQAPKLLFHYYDKDFNNEADTPDNFQSRRPNTSFCFLDIRSPGLGDTAMYLCATSRGAGLGDGYTFGSGTRLTVV.

The chain is built from TRBV4-1 and TRBJ2-1; TCRdb proposes TRBD2, but this gene call is untestable without DNA. The CDR3 sequence is 13 residues long. CDR1 is MGHRA and CDR2 is YSYEKL in the germline V gene. CDR3 protein: CASSQASATEQFF.

CDR3 protein: CASAGENTGELFF. The rearrangement joins TRBV9 to TRBJ2-2; TCRdb's D call of TRBD1 is untestable without DNA. Germline lookup yields CDR1 SGDLS and CDR2 YYNGEE. This CDR3 has 13 amino acids.

This chain connects TRBV6-1 to TRBJ2-1; TCRdb gives TRBD1 as the D gene, but with no DNA this cannot be confirmed. The CDR3 sequence is 15 residues long. The V gene's germline CDR1 is MNHNS and CDR2 SASEGT. The CDR3 is CASNNRGDAYNEQFF.

This rearrangement joins TRBV6-7 to TRBJ2-4; lacking DNA, the TRBD1 call made by TCRdb goes unchecked. TRBV6-7 is an ORF for which the function is uncertain. This CDR3 contains 16 residues. CDR3 sequence reads: CASSYPWGRGKNIQYF.

The gene calls are TRBV7-8 and TRBJ2-3; TCRdb's D call, TRBD2, is unchecked because there is no DNA. This CDR3 contains 17 residues. CDR1 is SGHVS and CDR2 is FQNEAQ in the germline V gene. CDR3: CASSLGWTQGFTDTQYF.

The rearrangement joins TRBV5-6 to TRBJ1-1; there is no DNA to check the TCRdb D call of TRBD1. The CDR3 has 14 residues. CDR1 and CDR2 (germline): SGHDT, YYEEEE. The CDR3 sequence: CASSSGQTYTEAFF.

The chain links TRBV2 to TRBJ2-2; the TRBD2 assignment by TCRdb is unverifiable without DNA. The length of the CDR3 is 14 residues. Germline CDR1 SNHLY, CDR2 FYNNEI. This CDR3 reads CASSGSGYTGELFF.

This chain connects TRBV12-3 or TRBV12-4 to TRBJ2-2. CDR3 length equals 13 residues. The CDR3 spells CASSYQIDLELFF.

V and J are TRBV27 and TRBJ1-1. The length of the CDR3 is 13 residues. Germline-derived CDR1 and CDR2 are MNHEY and SMNVEV (reference sequence). The CDR3 is CASSYHGPTEAFF.

This chain joins TRBV7-8 and TRBJ1-2; TCRdb calls TRBD1, which cannot be checked without DNA. The CDR3 runs to 14 residues. CDR1 and CDR2 (germline): SGHVS, FQNEAQ. CDR3 protein: CASSLAPGWNGYTF. Looking up the rest from reference TRBV7-8 and TRBJ1-2 gives the full variable domain: GAGVSQSPRYKVAKRGQDVALRCDPISGHVSLFWYQQALGQGPEFLTYFQNEAQLDKSGLPSDRFFAERPEGSVSTLKIQRTQQEDSAVYLCASSLAPGWNGYTFGSGTRLTVV.

The chain links TRBV6-2 or TRBV6-3 to TRBJ2-1; TCRdb returns TRBD2, unconfirmable since there is no DNA. The CDR3 has 16 residues. Germline loops: CDR1 MNHEY, CDR2 SVGEGT. This CDR3 reads CASRGTSGRADNEQFF.

The V gene is TRBV4-1, the J gene TRBJ2-7. There are 12 residues in the CDR3. CDR1 is MGHRA, CDR2 YSYEKL, per germline. Here the CDR3 reads CASSQGGVQQYF.

The gene calls are TRBV29-1 and TRBJ1-2; TCRdb gives TRBD1 as the D gene, but with no DNA this cannot be confirmed. CDR1 is SQVTM and CDR2 is ANQGSEA in the germline V gene. CDR3 length: 13 amino acids. This CDR3 reads CSSRTGRGRGYTF.

This rearrangement joins TRBV7-9 to TRBJ1-4. The CDR3 is made up of 15 amino acids. Germline CDR1 is SEHNR and CDR2 is FQNEAQ (reference sequence). The CDR3 spells CASSQLQGPDEKLFF.

J is TRBJ2-1 and V is TRBV12-3 or TRBV12-4; lacking DNA, the TRBD2 call made by TCRdb goes unchecked. CDR3 length: 14 amino acids. CDR3: CASSGTSGYNEQFF.

The chain links TRBV19 to TRBJ2-1; there is no DNA to check the TCRdb D call of TRBD2. The CDR3 is 13 residues long. Germline V gives CDR1 LNHDA, CDR2 SQIVND (reference sequence). This CDR3 is CASSIASSVEQFF.

The chain employs TRBV12-3 or TRBV12-4 and TRBJ2-2; TCRdb's assignment of TRBD1 cannot be checked, as there is no DNA. The CDR3 loop spans 16 amino acids. CDR3 protein: CASSHLFPGDTGELFF.

The rearrangement links TRBV4-1 to TRBJ2-1; absent DNA, TCRdb's TRBD2 call cannot be checked. CDR1 is MGHRA and CDR2 is YSYEKL in the germline V gene. This CDR3 is 14 amino acids long. CDR3 sequence: CASSHAQLAGEQFF.

V usage is TRBV6-6 and J usage is TRBJ2-5; TCRdb gives TRBD1 as the D gene, but with no DNA this cannot be confirmed. This CDR3 spans 13 amino acids. Germline values: CDR1 MNHNY, CDR2 SVGAGI (reference sequence). The CDR3 loop is CASRRTGQETQYF.

This sequence joins TRBV5-1 and TRBJ1-1; without DNA, the TCRdb call of TRBD1 cannot be checked. CDR3 size: 14 residues. Germline lookup yields CDR1 SGHRS and CDR2 YFSETQ. CDR3 protein: CASSVRGGQGEAFF.